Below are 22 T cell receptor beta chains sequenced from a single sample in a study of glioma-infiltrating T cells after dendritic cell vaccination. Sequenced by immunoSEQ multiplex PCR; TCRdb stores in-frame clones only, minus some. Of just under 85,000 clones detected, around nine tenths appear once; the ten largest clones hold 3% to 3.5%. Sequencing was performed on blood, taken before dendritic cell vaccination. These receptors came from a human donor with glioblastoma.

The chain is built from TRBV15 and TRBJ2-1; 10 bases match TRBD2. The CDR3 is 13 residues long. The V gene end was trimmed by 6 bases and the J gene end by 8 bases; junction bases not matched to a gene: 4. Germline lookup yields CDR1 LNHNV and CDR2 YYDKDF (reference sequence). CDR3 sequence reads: CATRTSGKHEQFF. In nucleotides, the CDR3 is TGTGCCACCAGAACTAGCGGGAAACATGAGCAGTTCTTC.

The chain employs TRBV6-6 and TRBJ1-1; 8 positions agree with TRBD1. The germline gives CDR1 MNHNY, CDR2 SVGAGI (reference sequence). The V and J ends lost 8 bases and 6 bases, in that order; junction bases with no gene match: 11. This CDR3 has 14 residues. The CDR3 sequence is CASRPDRDVSEAFF. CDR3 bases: TGTGCCAGCCGACCGGACAGGGATGTTTCTGAAGCTTTCTTT.

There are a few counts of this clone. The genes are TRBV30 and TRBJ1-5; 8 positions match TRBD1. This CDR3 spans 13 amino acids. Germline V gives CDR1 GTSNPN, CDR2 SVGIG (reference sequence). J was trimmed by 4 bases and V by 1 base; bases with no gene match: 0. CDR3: CAWSGTGNQPQHF. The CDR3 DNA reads TGTGCCTGGAGTGGGACAGGGAATCAGCCCCAGCATTTT.

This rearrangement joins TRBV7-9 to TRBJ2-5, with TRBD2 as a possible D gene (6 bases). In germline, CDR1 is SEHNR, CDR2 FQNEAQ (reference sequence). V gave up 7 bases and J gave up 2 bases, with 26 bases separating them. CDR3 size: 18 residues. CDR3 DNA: TGTGCCAGCACTCAAACCGGCCGTCGGCTAGCGAGTCAAGAGACCCAGTACTTC. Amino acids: CASTQTGRRLASQETQYF.

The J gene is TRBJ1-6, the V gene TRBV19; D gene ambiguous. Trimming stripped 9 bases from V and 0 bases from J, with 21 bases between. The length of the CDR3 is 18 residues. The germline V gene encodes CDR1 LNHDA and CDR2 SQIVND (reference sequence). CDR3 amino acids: CASQSARGTNSYNSPLHF. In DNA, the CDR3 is TGTGCCAGCCAATCCGCCCGGGGAACAAACTCCTATAATTCACCCCTCCACTTT.

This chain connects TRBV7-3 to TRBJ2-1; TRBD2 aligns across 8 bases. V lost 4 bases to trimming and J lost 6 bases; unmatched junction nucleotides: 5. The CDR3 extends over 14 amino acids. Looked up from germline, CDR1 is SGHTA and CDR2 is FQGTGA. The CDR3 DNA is TGTGCCAGCAGCTCCACTAGCGGAGGCAATGAGCAGTTCTTC. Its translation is CASSSTSGGNEQFF.

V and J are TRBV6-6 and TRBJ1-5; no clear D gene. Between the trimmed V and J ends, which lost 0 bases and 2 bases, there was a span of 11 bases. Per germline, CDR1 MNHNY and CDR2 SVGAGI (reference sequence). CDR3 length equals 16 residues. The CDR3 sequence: CASSYSMREGNQPQHF. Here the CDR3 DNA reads TGTGCCAGCAGTTACTCGATGAGGGAGGGCAATCAGCCCCAGCATTTT.

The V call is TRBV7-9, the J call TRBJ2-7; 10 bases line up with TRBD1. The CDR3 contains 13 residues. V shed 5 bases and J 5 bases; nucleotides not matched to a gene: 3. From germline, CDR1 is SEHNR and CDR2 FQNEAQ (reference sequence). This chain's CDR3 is CASSLGTGDEQYF. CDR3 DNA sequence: TGTGCCAGCAGCCTAGGGACAGGGGACGAGCAGTACTTC.

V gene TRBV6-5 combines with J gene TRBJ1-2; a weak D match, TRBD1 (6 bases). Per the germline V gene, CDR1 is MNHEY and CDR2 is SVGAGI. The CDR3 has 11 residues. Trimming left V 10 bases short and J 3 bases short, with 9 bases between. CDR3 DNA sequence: TGTGCCACCCGACAGGACTATGGCTACACCTTC. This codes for CATRQDYGYTF.

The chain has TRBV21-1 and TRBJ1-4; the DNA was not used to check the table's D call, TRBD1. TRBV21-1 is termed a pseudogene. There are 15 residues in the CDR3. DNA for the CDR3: TGTGCCAGAAAACAGAGGGGACAGGGATTTGAAAAACTGTTTTTT. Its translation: CARKQRGQGFEKLFF.

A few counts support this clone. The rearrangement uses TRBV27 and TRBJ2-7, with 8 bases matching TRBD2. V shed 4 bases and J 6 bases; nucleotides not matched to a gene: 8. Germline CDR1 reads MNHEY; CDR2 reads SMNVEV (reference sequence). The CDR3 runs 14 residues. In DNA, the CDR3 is TGTGCCAGCAGTTCGGGGGGGAAGGTGAGCGAGCAGTACTTC. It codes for CASSSGGKVSEQYF.

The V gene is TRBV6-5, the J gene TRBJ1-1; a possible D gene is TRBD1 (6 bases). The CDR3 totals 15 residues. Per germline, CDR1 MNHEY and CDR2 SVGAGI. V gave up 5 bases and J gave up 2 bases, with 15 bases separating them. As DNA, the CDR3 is TGTGCCAGCAGTCCCGATCCGGGACACAACACTGAAGCTTTCTTT. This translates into CASSPDPGHNTEAFF.

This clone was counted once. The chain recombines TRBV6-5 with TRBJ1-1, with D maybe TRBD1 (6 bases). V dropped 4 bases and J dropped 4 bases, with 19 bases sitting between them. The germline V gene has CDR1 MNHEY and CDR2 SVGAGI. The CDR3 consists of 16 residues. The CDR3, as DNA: TGTGCCAGCAGTTCCCTTGGGGGGGGCCAAGGCACTGAAGCTTTCTTT. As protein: CASSSLGGGQGTEAFF.

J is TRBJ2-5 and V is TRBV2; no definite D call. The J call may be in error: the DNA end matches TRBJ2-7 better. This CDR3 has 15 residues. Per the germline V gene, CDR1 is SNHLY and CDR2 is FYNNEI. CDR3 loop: CASSEFRYHSYEQYF. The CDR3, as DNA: TGTGCCAGCAGTGAATTCAGGTATCACTCCTACGAGCAGTACTTC.

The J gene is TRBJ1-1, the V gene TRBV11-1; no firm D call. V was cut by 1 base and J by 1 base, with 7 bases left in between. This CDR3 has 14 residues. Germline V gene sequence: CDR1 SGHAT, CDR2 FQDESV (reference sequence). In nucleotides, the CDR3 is TGTGCCAGCAGCTTAGAACGGGAGAACACTGAAGCTTTCTTT. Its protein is CASSLERENTEAFF.

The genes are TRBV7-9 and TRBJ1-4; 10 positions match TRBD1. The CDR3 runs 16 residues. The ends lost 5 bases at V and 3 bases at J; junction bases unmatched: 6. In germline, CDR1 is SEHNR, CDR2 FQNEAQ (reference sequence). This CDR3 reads CASSPGQGLSNEKLFF. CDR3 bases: TGTGCCAGCAGCCCGGGACAGGGGTTATCTAATGAAAAACTGTTTTTT.

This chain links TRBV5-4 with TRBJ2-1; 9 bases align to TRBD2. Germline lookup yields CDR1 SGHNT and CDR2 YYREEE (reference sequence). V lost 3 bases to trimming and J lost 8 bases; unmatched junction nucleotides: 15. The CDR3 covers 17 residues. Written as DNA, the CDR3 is TGTGCCAGCAGCTCCGGGACTAGCAGCTCGAAACTCGATGAGCAGTTCTTC. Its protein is CASSSGTSSSKLDEQFF. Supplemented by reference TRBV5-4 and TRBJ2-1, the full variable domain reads ETGVTQSPTHLIKTRGQQVTLRCSSQSGHNTVSWYQQALGQGPQFIFQYYREEENGRGNFPPRFSGLQFPNYSSELNVNALELDDSALYLCASSSGTSSSKLDEQFFGPGTRLTVL.

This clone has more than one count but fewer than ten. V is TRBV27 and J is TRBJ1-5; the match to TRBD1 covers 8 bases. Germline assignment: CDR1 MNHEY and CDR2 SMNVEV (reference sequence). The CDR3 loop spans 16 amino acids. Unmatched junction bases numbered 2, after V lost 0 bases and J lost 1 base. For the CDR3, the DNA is TGTGCCAGCAGTTTATCGACAGGGGTGAGCAATCAGCCCCAGCATTTT. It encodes CASSLSTGVSNQPQHF.

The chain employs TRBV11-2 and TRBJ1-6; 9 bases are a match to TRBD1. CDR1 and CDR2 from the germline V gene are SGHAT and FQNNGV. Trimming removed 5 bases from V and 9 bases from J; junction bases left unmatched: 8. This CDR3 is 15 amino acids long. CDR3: CASSRTGGLGSPLHF. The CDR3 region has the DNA TGTGCCAGCAGCCGTACAGGGGGCTTAGGTTCACCCCTCCACTTT.

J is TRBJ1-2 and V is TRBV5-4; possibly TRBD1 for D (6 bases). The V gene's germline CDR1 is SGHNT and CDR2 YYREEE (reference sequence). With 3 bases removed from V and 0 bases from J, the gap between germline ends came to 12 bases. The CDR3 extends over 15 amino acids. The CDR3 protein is CASSSPTGTNYGYTF. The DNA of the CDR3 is TGTGCCAGCAGCTCACCAACAGGGACTAACTATGGCTACACCTTC. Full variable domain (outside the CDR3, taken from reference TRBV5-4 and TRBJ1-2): ETGVTQSPTHLIKTRGQQVTLRCSSQSGHNTVSWYQQALGQGPQFIFQYYREEENGRGNFPPRFSGLQFPNYSSELNVNALELDDSALYLCASSSPTGTNYGYTFGSGTRLTVV.

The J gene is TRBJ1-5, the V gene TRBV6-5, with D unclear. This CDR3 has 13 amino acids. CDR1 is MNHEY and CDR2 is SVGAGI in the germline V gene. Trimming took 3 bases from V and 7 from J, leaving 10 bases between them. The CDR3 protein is CASSYFRGQPQHF. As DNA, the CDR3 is TGTGCCAGCAGTTATTTCCGGGGACAGCCCCAGCATTTT.

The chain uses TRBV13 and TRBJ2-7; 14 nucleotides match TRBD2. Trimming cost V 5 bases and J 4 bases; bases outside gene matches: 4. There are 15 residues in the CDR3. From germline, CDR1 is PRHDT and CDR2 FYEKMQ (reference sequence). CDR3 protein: CASSIGTSGRYEQYF. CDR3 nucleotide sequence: TGTGCCAGCAGCATCGGGACTAGCGGGAGATACGAGCAGTACTTC.